These 6 T cell receptor beta chains were all obtained from the same sample, sequenced in a study of cytomegalovirus exposure and HLA in healthy donors. This table comes from immunoSEQ multiplex PCR, and its TCRdb copy is limited to in-frame clones, with some not included. The sample consists of 110,000 or so clones, 85% to 90% of them appearing once. What was sequenced was PBMCs. The receptors come from a woman in her late teens or twenties in good health and CMV-seronegative.

The chain carries TRBV9 and TRBJ2-5; the D gene is possibly TRBD2 (7 bases). CDR3 length equals 16 residues. Germline V gives CDR1 SGDLS, CDR2 YYNGEE. Deletions cut 4 bases from V and 4 bases from J, with 20 bases between. CDR3 DNA: TGTGCCAGCAGCCACCCGGTGGGGGGGGGCCGAGAGACCCAGTACTTC. This translates into CASSHPVGGGRETQYF.

This clone was picked up one time. V is TRBV9 and J is TRBJ2-7; 8 bases agree with TRBD1. Germline CDR1 and CDR2: SGDLS and YYNGEE. CDR3 length equals 16 residues. Trimming cost V 3 bases and J 6 bases; bases outside gene matches: 14. The CDR3: CASSGGFSDRVVEQYF. CDR3 sequence (DNA): TGTGCCAGCAGCGGGGGCTTCTCGGACAGGGTAGTCGAGCAGTACTTC.

The table lists this clone with a count of one. The CDR3 spells CASSLVGRGSYNEQFF. In DNA form, the CDR3 reads TGCGCCAGCAGCTTGGTCGGCAGGGGCAGTTACAATGAGCAGTTCTTC. This chain links TRBV5-1 with TRBJ2-1; a possible D gene is TRBD1 (6 bases). From germline, CDR1 is SGHRS and CDR2 YFSETQ. The CDR3 totals 16 residues. The V gene lost 0 bases and the J gene lost 4 bases, with 14 bases spanning the gap.

Points on this clone: The junction shows a germline mismatch at one end, possibly a read error. The chain carries TRBV6-1 and TRBJ1-5; TRBD1 agrees at 10 bases. This CDR3 has 14 amino acids. Per germline, CDR1 MNHNS and CDR2 SASEGT. The CDR3 loop reads CASSEARGVRQGAF. The DNA of the CDR3 is TGTGCCAGCAGTGAAGCGCGAGGGGTTAGACAGGGGGCGTTT.

The chain is built from TRBV6-5 and TRBJ1-2; 12 bases line up with TRBD1. The germline V gene has CDR1 MNHEY and CDR2 SVGAGI. The length of the CDR3 is 14 residues. The V gene end was trimmed by 6 bases and the J gene end by 8 bases; junction bases not matched to a gene: 7. CDR3 protein: CASRGTGGARGYTF. The CDR3 coding sequence is TGTGCCAGCAGGGGGACAGGGGGCGCGAGAGGCTACACCTTC.

This clone was observed once. The chain combines TRBV4-3 with TRBJ1-1, with 9 bases matching TRBD1. Germline assignment: CDR1 LGHNA and CDR2 YSLEER. The CDR3 runs to 18 residues. V shed 0 bases, J shed 5 bases, and the junction held 13 bases outside the gene matches. CDR3 sequence: CASSQEHLLGQGDTEAFF. In DNA form, the CDR3 reads TGCGCCAGCAGCCAAGAACACCTCCTGGGACAGGGTGATACTGAAGCTTTCTTT.